This paragraph reports one T cell receptor (beta chain). What it binds is not known. The data belong to a study of T cell repertoires in cytomegalovirus infection. Findings and limits, study-wide: HLA-C-restricted CMV-specific TCR beta clonotypes were dominant in the ex vivo response.

The CDR3 runs 13 residues. Germline V gene sequence: CDR1 SQVTM, CDR2 ANQGSEA. V dropped 2 bases and J dropped 13; count of bases not matched to a gene: 8. TCRdb re-analysed the reads in MiXCR, keeping a single row per CDR3 protein. This table has 200,000 to 300,000 distinct CDR3 sequences, 10% to 15% appearing once. The source of this sequence is a human donor in good health (CMV status not recorded). Some clones in this sample may be carry-over from other donors' samples. Sequences were obtained from PBMCs. This chain connects TRBV29-1 to TRBJ2-3, with 11 positions matching TRBD2. Here the CDR3 reads CSVERVAGGPEYF. Written as DNA, the CDR3 is TGCAGCGTTGAACGGGTAGCGGGGGGGCCCGAGTATTTT.